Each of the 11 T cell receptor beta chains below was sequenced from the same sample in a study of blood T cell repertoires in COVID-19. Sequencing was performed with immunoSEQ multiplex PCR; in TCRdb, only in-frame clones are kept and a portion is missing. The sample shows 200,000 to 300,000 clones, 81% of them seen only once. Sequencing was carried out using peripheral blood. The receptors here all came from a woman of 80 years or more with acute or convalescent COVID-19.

The DNA for the CDR3 is TGCAGCGTTGGGGACTCCCGAGTAGGCAAAAACATTCAGTACTTC. This sequence encodes CSVGDSRVGKNIQYF. The chain carries TRBV29-1 and TRBJ2-4, with D perhaps matching TRBD2 (6 bases). Germline lookup yields CDR1 SQVTM and CDR2 ANQGSEA. This CDR3 comprises 15 residues. V was clipped by 4 bases and J by 3 bases, with 16 bases between them.

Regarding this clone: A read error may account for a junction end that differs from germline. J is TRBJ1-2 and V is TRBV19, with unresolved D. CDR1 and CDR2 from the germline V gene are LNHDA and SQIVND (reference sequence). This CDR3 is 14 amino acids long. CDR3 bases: TGTGCCAGTAGTTTAGATAGTACGCTGGATGGCTACACCTTC. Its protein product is CASSLDSTLDGYTF.

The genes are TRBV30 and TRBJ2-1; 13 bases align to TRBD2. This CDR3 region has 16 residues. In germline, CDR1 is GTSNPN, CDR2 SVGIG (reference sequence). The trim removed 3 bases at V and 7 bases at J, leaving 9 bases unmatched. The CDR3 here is CAWRIHPGLAGNEQFF. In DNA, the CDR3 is TGTGCCTGGAGGATCCACCCGGGACTAGCGGGAAATGAGCAGTTCTTC. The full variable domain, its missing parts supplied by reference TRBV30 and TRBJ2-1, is SQTIHQWPATLVQPVGSPLSLECTVEGTSNPNLYWYRQAAGRGLQLLFYSVGIGQISSEVPQNLSASRPQDRQFILSSKKLLLSDSGFYLCAWRIHPGLAGNEQFFGPGTRLTVL.

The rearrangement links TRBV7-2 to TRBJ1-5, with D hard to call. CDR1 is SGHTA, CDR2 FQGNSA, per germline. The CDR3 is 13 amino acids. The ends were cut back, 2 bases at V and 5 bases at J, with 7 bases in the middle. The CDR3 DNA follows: TGTGCCAGCAGCTTAATAGTTGATCAGCCCCAGCATTTT. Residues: CASSLIVDQPQHF.

The CDR3: CASSQSGQGTYEQYF. CDR3 coding DNA: TGTGCCAGCAGCCAAAGCGGACAGGGCACCTACGAGCAGTACTTC. This chain links TRBV16 with TRBJ2-7; 8 nucleotides agree with TRBD1. The CDR3 consists of 15 residues. Germline CDR1 reads KGHSY; CDR2 reads FQNENV. V shed 2 bases, J shed 2 bases, and the junction held 5 bases outside the gene matches.

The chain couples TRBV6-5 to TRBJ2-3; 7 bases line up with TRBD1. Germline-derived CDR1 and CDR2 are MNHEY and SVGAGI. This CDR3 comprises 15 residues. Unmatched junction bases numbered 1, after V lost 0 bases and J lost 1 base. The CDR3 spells CASSYSRGRTDTQYF. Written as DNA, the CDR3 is TGTGCCAGCAGTTACTCGAGGGGGCGCACAGATACGCAGTATTTT.

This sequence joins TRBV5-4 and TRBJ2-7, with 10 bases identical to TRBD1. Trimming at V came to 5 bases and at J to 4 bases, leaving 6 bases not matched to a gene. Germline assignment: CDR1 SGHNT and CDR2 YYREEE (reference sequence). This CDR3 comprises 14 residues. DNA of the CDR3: TGTGCCAGCAGTTCCGGGACAGGGGTTTACGAGCAGTACTTC. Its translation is CASSSGTGVYEQYF.

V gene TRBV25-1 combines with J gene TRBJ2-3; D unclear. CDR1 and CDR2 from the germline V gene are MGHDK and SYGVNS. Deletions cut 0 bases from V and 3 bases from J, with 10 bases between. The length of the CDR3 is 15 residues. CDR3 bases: TGTGCCAGCAGTGAATATTTCAAGAGTACAGATACGCAGTATTTT. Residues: CASSEYFKSTDTQYF.

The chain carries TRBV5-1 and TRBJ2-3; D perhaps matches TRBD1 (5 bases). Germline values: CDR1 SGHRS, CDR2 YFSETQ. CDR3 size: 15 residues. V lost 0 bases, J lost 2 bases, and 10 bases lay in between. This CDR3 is CASSLEAGNTDTQYF. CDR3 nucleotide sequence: TGCGCCAGCAGCTTGGAGGCAGGGAACACAGATACGCAGTATTTT.

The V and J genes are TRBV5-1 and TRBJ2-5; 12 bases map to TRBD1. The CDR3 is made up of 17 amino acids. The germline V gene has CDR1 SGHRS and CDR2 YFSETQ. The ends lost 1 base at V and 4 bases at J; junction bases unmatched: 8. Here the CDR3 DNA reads TGCGCCAGCAGCTTGAACATCGGGACAGGGGGCGGAGAGACCCAGTACTTC. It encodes CASSLNIGTGGGETQYF.

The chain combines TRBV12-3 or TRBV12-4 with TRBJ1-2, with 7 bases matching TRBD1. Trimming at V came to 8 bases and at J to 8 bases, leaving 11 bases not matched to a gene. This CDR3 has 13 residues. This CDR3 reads CASGLLQGRGYTF. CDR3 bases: TGTGCCAGCGGGCTTCTACAGGGGCGCGGCTACACCTTC.